What follows describes a single T cell receptor beta chain. Its antigen is as yet unknown. Each sample had two DNA replicates, roughly 0.48 ug blood or about 1.4 ug tissue. Produced via immunoSEQ multiplex PCR; TCRdb's table is partial and in-frame only. The sample carries about 14,000 clones, roughly 80% recorded once. CDR1 is MNHNS, CDR2 SASEGT, per germline. Trimming cost V 8 bases and J 3 bases, with 19 bases left between them. This CDR3 contains 15 residues. This record comes from a study of early stage breast cancer tumors. The study's findings and limits: Compared with adjacent normal breast, tumors showed about 2.4-fold denser, more clonal T cells. In about 90% of the 16 patients, blood comparison separated tumor from normal breast. Commonly generated sequences made up most enriched TCRB sequences shared between patients.

The receptor comes from a person in their thirties with breast cancer. This chain connects TRBV6-1 to TRBJ2-5; weak D call: TRBD1 (6 bases). The sample was normal breast tissue next to the tumor. The chain's CDR3 is CASLPPHKGEETQYF. In DNA form, the CDR3 reads TGTGCCAGCCTGCCCCCCCATAAGGGGGAAGAGACCCAGTACTTC.